This record covers a single T cell receptor beta chain. Its target is unknown. This specimen belongs to a study of PD-1 blockade in classical Hodgkin lymphoma. Study results and limitations: Healthy donors reportedly exceeded newly diagnosed patients in baseline TCR diversity. A significant rise in TCR diversity was seen by C4D1 for CD4+ cells but not for CD8+ cells.

Assay used: immunoSEQ multiplex PCR; TCRdb lists only in-frame clones, some missing. This sample has approximately 30,000 clones, with around 72% found just once. The CDR3 consists of 15 residues. Trimming cost V 0 bases and J 5 bases; bases outside gene matches: 8. CDR1 is GTSNPN and CDR2 is SVGIG in the germline V gene (reference sequence). Time point of the sample: cycle 4 day 1 (C4D1), after 5 to 7 weeks of nivolumab. Each patient's relapse followed autologous stem cell transplantation, and brentuximab vedotin exposure varied. The material sequenced was peripheral blood mononuclear cells (PBMCs), taken before the fourth cycle of nivolumab. The chain uses TRBV30 and TRBJ2-5; 8 bases fit TRBD2. The clonotype comes from a human donor with classical Hodgkin lymphoma. CDR3 amino acids: CAWSVQAGASETQYF. The DNA for the CDR3 is TGTGCCTGGAGTGTACAAGCGGGGGCGAGCGAGACCCAGTACTTC.